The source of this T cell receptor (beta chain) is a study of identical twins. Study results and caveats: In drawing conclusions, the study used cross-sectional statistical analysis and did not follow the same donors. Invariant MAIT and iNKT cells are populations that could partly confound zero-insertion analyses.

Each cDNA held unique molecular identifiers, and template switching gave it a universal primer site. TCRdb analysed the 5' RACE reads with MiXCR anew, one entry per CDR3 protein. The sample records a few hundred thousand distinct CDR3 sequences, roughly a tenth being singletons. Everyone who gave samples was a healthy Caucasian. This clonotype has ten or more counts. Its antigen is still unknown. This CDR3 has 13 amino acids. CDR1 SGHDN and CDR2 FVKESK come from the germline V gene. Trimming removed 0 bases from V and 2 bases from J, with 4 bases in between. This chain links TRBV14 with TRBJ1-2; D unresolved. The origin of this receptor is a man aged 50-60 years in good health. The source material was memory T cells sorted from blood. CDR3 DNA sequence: TGTGCCAGCAGCCAAGAGAGCAACTATGGCTACACCTTC. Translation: CASSQESNYGYTF.